These T cell receptor beta chains were read from a single sample in a study of regulatory dendritic cells for organ transplantation. Their recognized antigens are unknown. Libraries were prepared by immunoSEQ multiplex PCR; TCRdb keeps only in-frame clonotypes and omits some of them. Of around 20,000 clones in the sample, 80% to 90% are singletons; the top ten hold 0.55% to 0.75%. Sequencing was carried out using naive CD4+ T cells from blood cultured with regulatory dendritic cells. Source of these receptors: a human donor in good health. CDR3s include the opening cysteine and the closing phenylalanine or tryptophan. The order of the fields is CDR3 protein, V gene, D gene, J gene. D genes are given only for firm matches.

CASNNPSSGEAFF	TRBV6-5	-	TRBJ1-1
CASRIGTSGGGYPPDTQYF	TRBV19	TRBD2	TRBJ2-3
CASSPQGNEQFF	TRBV9	-	TRBJ2-1
CASTAGWETQYF	TRBV6-5	-	TRBJ2-5
CASSLTEGVAQYF	TRBV2	-	TRBJ2-3
CASSPLRTGELFF	TRBV11-2	-	TRBJ2-2
CASSAGGNQPQHF	TRBV7-6	-	TRBJ1-5
CASSPVSQAEAFF	TRBV18	-	TRBJ1-1
CASNRDITGYTEAFF	TRBV4-1	-	TRBJ1-1
CASRQGKLFF	TRBV19	TRBD1	TRBJ1-4
CASEPNLRTGENEKLFF	TRBV19	TRBD1	TRBJ1-4
CASSRTRDLYGYTF	TRBV27	-	TRBJ1-2
CASRNGVTDTQYF	TRBV6-5	-	TRBJ2-3
CASSPPGTHEQYF	TRBV18	-	TRBJ2-7
CASSLAGSPETQYF	TRBV7-2	-	TRBJ2-5
CASSVDRRYTF	TRBV9	-	TRBJ1-2
CASSYSIVSETQYF	TRBV6-5	-	TRBJ2-5
CASSPPGHFSYEQYF	TRBV28	-	TRBJ2-7
CASSERLAATALF	TRBV10-2	-	TRBJ1-4
CASSPGGYSNQPQHF	TRBV6-5	-	TRBJ1-5
CASSWRDRSTDTQYF	TRBV5-4	TRBD1	TRBJ2-3
CASRREGVVPGQYF	TRBV2	TRBD2	TRBJ2-4
CASSFGPGLEGTGELFF	TRBV5-1	TRBD2	TRBJ2-2
CASSLRRQGDRELFF	TRBV7-3	TRBD1	TRBJ2-2
CATSSYITGGDGYTF	TRBV15	TRBD1	TRBJ1-2
CASSPLRQGVTGELFF	TRBV18	TRBD1	TRBJ2-2
CASSPRGPGLAGGNNEQFF	TRBV19	TRBD2	TRBJ2-1
CASSAELREGSDNEQFF	TRBV9	-	TRBJ2-1
CATSDEFRGYTF	TRBV28	-	TRBJ1-2